Following are 23 T cell receptor beta chains from one sample sequenced in a study of T cell responses to AZD1222 COVID-19 vaccine. Method: immunoSEQ multiplex PCR; TCRdb's copy keeps in-frame clones and lacks some. The sample lists about 190,000 clones, more than 75% occurring once. The sequencing used peripheral blood, collected on day 0 of MenACWY control vaccination. The receptors here all came from an adult in good health.

The chain recombines TRBV7-8 with TRBJ2-7, with 15 bases identical to TRBD2. The germline gives CDR1 SGHVS, CDR2 FQNEAQ. The ends lost 1 base at V and 4 bases at J; junction bases unmatched: 5. The CDR3 spans 17 residues. The CDR3 here is CASSLEGTSGGWYEQYF. CDR3 DNA: TGTGCCAGCAGCTTAGAGGGGACTAGCGGGGGGTGGTACGAGCAGTACTTC.

This sequence joins TRBV3-1 (or the pseudogene TRBV3-2) and TRBJ1-3, with D perhaps TRBD1 (5 bases). The CDR3 runs 13 residues. In germline, CDR1 is LGHDT, CDR2 YNNKEL (reference sequence). Trimming removed 7 bases from V and 1 base from J, with 8 bases in between. The CDR3 bases are TGTGCCAGCACCGCAGGGTCTGGAAACACCATATATTTT. Translation: CASTAGSGNTIYF.

The gene calls are TRBV7-7 and TRBJ2-5; no reliable D call. With 6 bases removed from V and 1 base from J, the gap between germline ends came to 12 bases. This CDR3 has 14 amino acids. CDR1 and CDR2 (germline): SSHAT, FNYEAQ (reference sequence). The CDR3 region has the DNA TGTGCCAGCAGATTAAGGGTCAGCCAAGAGACCCAGTACTTC. It translates to CASRLRVSQETQYF.

CDR3 nucleotides: TGTGCCAGCAGCCCAGGGGCCGGGTACGAGCAGTACTTC. Amino acids: CASSPGAGYEQYF. The rearrangement links TRBV14 to TRBJ2-7; tentatively, D is TRBD1 (6 bases). V was cut by 4 bases and J by 4 bases, with 11 bases left in between. In germline, CDR1 is SGHDN, CDR2 FVKESK. This CDR3 region has 13 residues.

The chain recombines TRBV6-5 with TRBJ1-5; D is perhaps TRBD1 (5 bases). There are 14 residues in the CDR3. Germline values: CDR1 MNHEY, CDR2 SVGAGI. V lost 7 bases, J lost 0 bases, and 10 bases lay in between. The CDR3 coding sequence is TGTGCCAGCAAGTGGGGGTATAGCAATCAGCCCCAGCATTTT. It translates to CASKWGYSNQPQHF.

This chain joins TRBV10-3 and TRBJ2-7; 12 nucleotides align to TRBD1. CDR1 ENHRY and CDR2 SYGVKD come from the germline V gene. V trimming: 11 bases; J trimming: 0 bases; junction bases outside the gene matches: 2. The CDR3 totals 13 residues. The CDR3 loop is CAGGQGASYEQYF. The CDR3 coding sequence is TGTGCCGGGGGACAGGGGGCCTCCTACGAGCAGTACTTC.

V gene TRBV25-1 combines with J gene TRBJ1-1; possibly TRBD1 for D (5 bases). The CDR3 is made up of 13 amino acids. V lost 7 bases and J 1 base, leaving 10 bases between the germline ends. The germline gives CDR1 MGHDK, CDR2 SYGVNS. The CDR3 DNA sequence: TGTGCCAGCATGGGCAGGGAGAACACTGAAGCTTTCTTT. Its translation is CASMGRENTEAFF.

This sequence joins TRBV19 and TRBJ2-3, with 9 positions matching TRBD1. The V gene's germline CDR1 is LNHDA and CDR2 SQIVND (reference sequence). Unmatched junction bases numbered 13, after V lost 5 bases and J lost 4 bases. The length of the CDR3 is 17 residues. CDR3 sequence: CASSRTTGTGSPDTQYF. The CDR3 bases are TGTGCCAGTAGTCGCACGACCGGGACAGGGTCCCCAGATACGCAGTATTTT. Variable domain in full (rest from reference TRBV19 and TRBJ2-3): DGGITQSPKYLFRKEGQNVTLSCEQNLNHDAMYWYRQDPGQGLRLIYYSQIVNDFQKGDIAEGYSVSREKKESFPLTVTSAQKNPTAFYLCASSRTTGTGSPDTQYFGPGTRLTVL.

This clone showed up just a few times. The chain carries TRBV15 and TRBJ2-4; perhaps D is TRBD1 or TRBD2 (6 bases each). The V end was cut by 0 bases, the J end by 7 bases, with 13 bases between. CDR3 length: 15 amino acids. Germline loops: CDR1 LNHNV, CDR2 YYDKDF (reference sequence). The CDR3 coding sequence is TGTGCCACCAGCAGAGAAGGGGGGTCAGCTAACATTCAGTACTTC. Translated: CATSREGGSANIQYF.

The J gene is TRBJ1-2, the V gene TRBV4-2; no definite D call. The V gene's germline CDR1 is LGHNA and CDR2 YNFKEQ. The CDR3 runs 16 residues. With 0 bases removed from V and 3 bases from J, the gap between germline ends came to 14 bases. Written as DNA, the CDR3 is TGTGCCAGCAGCCAAGATGTGGCAGCGGTGGACTATGGCTACACCTTC. This sequence encodes CASSQDVAAVDYGYTF.

This rearrangement joins TRBV3-1 (or the pseudogene TRBV3-2) to TRBJ1-4, with D hard to call. V was clipped by 1 base and J by 6 bases, with 6 bases between them. This CDR3 is 13 amino acids long. Per germline, CDR1 LGHDT and CDR2 YNNKEL (reference sequence). The CDR3 DNA reads as TGTGCCAGCAGCCAAGGAGGTTATGAAAAACTGTTTTTT. As protein: CASSQGGYEKLFF.

The V call is TRBV29-1, the J call TRBJ2-2; D is undetermined. V was pared by 1 base and J by 4 bases, with 13 bases between. CDR1 and CDR2 (germline): SQVTM, ANQGSEA. The CDR3 is 15 amino acids. CDR3 residues: CSVEGGLLRTGELFF. In DNA, the CDR3 is TGCAGCGTTGAAGGTGGTCTTCTCCGCACCGGGGAGCTGTTTTTT.

The rearrangement joins TRBV20-1 to TRBJ2-7; 7 bases agree with TRBD2. The CDR3 covers 14 residues. Trimming at V came to 3 bases and at J to 3 bases, leaving 8 bases not matched to a gene. The germline gives CDR1 DFQATT, CDR2 SNEGSKA (reference sequence). This chain's CDR3 is CSASRGRGGYEQYF. The CDR3 nucleotides read TGCAGTGCTAGTCGGGGGAGGGGAGGCTACGAGCAGTACTTC.

CDR3 region: CASSYSRGAGGYTF. CDR3 sequence (DNA): TGTGCCAGCAGTTACTCGCGAGGGGCGGGTGGCTACACCTTC. The rearrangement joins TRBV6-5 to TRBJ1-2; tentative D call: TRBD1 (5 bases). Germline V gene data show CDR1 as MNHEY and CDR2 as SVGAGI. The CDR3 contains 14 residues. V was pared by 0 bases and J by 7 bases, with 12 bases between.

The gene calls are TRBV5-1 and TRBJ2-5, with 7 bases lining up with TRBD2. The CDR3 totals 14 residues. Germline V gene data show CDR1 as SGHRS and CDR2 as YFSETQ. V shed 2 bases, J shed 2 bases, and the junction held 3 bases outside the gene matches. The CDR3 bases are TGCGCCAGCAGCTTCGGACTAGGTCAAGAGACCCAGTACTTC. It codes for CASSFGLGQETQYF.

The V gene is TRBV5-1, the J gene TRBJ2-2, with 9 nucleotides matching TRBD1. This CDR3 is built from 15 residues. Per the germline V gene, CDR1 is SGHRS and CDR2 is YFSETQ. Trimming cost V 1 base and J 3 bases; bases outside gene matches: 1. CDR3 sequence: CASSLTGGYTGELFF. The CDR3 nucleotides are TGCGCCAGCAGCTTGACAGGGGGCTACACCGGGGAGCTGTTTTTT.

This rearrangement joins TRBV19 to TRBJ2-7; the match to TRBD2 covers 7 bases. The V gene's germline CDR1 is LNHDA and CDR2 SQIVND (reference sequence). V trimming: 5 bases; J trimming: 0 bases; junction bases outside the gene matches: 4. The CDR3 is 14 amino acids. The CDR3 sequence is CASSPGDYSYEQYF. Written as DNA, the CDR3 is TGTGCCAGTAGTCCGGGGGACTACTCCTACGAGCAGTACTTC.

The chain uses TRBV2 and TRBJ1-1, with 8 bases fitting TRBD1. The germline CDR1 and CDR2 sequences are SNHLY and FYNNEI. The length of the CDR3 is 14 residues. Germline trimming cut 6 bases from V and 3 bases from J; bases unmatched to any gene: 6. CDR3 sequence: CASSAGGFDTEAFF. The CDR3 DNA reads TGTGCCAGCAGCGCAGGGGGCTTTGACACTGAAGCTTTCTTT.

The chain links TRBV28 to TRBJ2-1, with TRBD1 matching over 9 bases. There are 13 residues in the CDR3. J gave up 3 bases and V 8 bases, and 2 bases lay outside the gene matches. CDR1 is MDHEN, CDR2 SYDVKM, per germline. CDR3 coding DNA: TGTGCCAGCCGGGACAGGGTCTACAATGAGCAGTTCTTC. Its protein product is CASRDRVYNEQFF.

The chain links TRBV5-4 to TRBJ2-2, with a possible D match to TRBD2 (6 bases). CDR1 and CDR2 from the germline V gene are SGHNT and YYREEE (reference sequence). With 5 bases removed from V and 5 bases from J, the gap between germline ends came to 22 bases. The CDR3 covers 17 residues. The CDR3 region has the DNA TGTGCCAGCAGGGACTGGGGTGGGGGGACGAGTACCGGGGAGCTGTTTTTT. Amino acid sequence: CASRDWGGGTSTGELFF.

The genes are TRBV12-3 or TRBV12-4 and TRBJ2-5, with D possibly called TRBD1 or TRBD2 (5 bases each). This CDR3 region has 13 residues. V was shortened by 7 bases and J by 2 bases, with 11 bases between the two germline ends. CDR3 protein: CASNGAPQETQYF. In DNA form, the CDR3 reads TGTGCCAGCAACGGGGCGCCGCAAGAGACCCAGTACTTC.

The chain is built from TRBV11-1 and TRBJ2-2, with D maybe TRBD2 (6 bases). Trimming removed 5 bases at V and 4 bases at J, with 11 bases between. The CDR3 is 14 amino acids. The V gene's germline CDR1 is SGHAT and CDR2 FQDESV (reference sequence). CDR3 nucleotides: TGTGCCAGCAGCCTTGCGGGGACCACCGGGGAGCTGTTTTTT. Translated, it gives CASSLAGTTGELFF.

This clone has a single count. V and J are TRBV6-5 and TRBJ2-7; possibly TRBD1 for D (5 bases). The V and J ends lost 6 bases and 0 bases respectively, with 12 bases between them. This CDR3 has 14 residues. Germline-derived CDR1 and CDR2 are MNHEY and SVGAGI. The CDR3 nucleotides read TGTGCCAGCAGCGGACACAGGAGCTCCTACGAGCAGTACTTC. Translated, it gives CASSGHRSSYEQYF.